A single sample is the source of the 27 T cell receptor beta chains below, sequenced in a study of control samples from healthy donors and cancer patients. Sequencing was performed with immunoSEQ multiplex PCR; in TCRdb, only in-frame clones are kept and a portion is missing. This table holds 90,000 to 130,000 clones, roughly 88% found once. What was sequenced was PBMCs. The receptors stem from a woman aged 60-75 years with lung cancer.

The chain is built from TRBV18 and TRBJ1-5; possible D gene TRBD1, 5 bases. This CDR3 is 13 amino acids long. From germline, CDR1 is KGHSH and CDR2 LQKENI. V was clipped by 4 bases and J by 3 bases, with 7 bases between them. The CDR3: CASSQGNNQPQHF. CDR3 coding DNA: TGTGCCAGCTCACAGGGGAACAATCAGCCCCAGCATTTT.

V usage is TRBV6-5 and J usage is TRBJ1-2, with D possibly being TRBD1 (6 bases). Trimming cost V 6 bases and J 4 bases, with 15 bases left between them. The CDR3 has 14 amino acids. Looked up from germline, CDR1 is MNHEY and CDR2 is SVGAGI. The CDR3 is CASSLQQGPYGYTF. The CDR3 DNA reads TGTGCCAGCAGCCTCCAACAGGGCCCCTATGGCTACACCTTC.

This chain connects TRBV2 to TRBJ2-7; maybe TRBD2 (6 bases). Germline lookup yields CDR1 SNHLY and CDR2 FYNNEI. Trimming removed 6 bases at V and 6 bases at J, with 18 bases between. This CDR3 is built from 14 residues. The CDR3 reads CASSPLGGLGEQYF. The CDR3 DNA reads as TGTGCCAGCAGCCCGTTGGGGGGTCTGGGCGAGCAGTACTTC.

V is TRBV19 and J is TRBJ1-2; no firm D call. The V end lost 10 bases, the J end lost 3 bases, and 12 bases lay between the germline ends. Germline V gives CDR1 LNHDA, CDR2 SQIVND (reference sequence). The CDR3 is made up of 12 amino acids. CDR3 sequence reads: CATLKRDYGYTF. CDR3 sequence (DNA): TGTGCCACATTGAAGCGGGACTATGGCTACACCTTC. The variable domain in full, completed from reference TRBV19 and TRBJ1-2, reads DGGITQSPKYLFRKEGQNVTLSCEQNLNHDAMYWYRQDPGQGLRLIYYSQIVNDFQKGDIAEGYSVSREKKESFPLTVTSAQKNPTAFYLCATLKRDYGYTFGSGTRLTVV.

This clone occurred once. The V and J genes are TRBV6-2 or TRBV6-3 and TRBJ1-5; 11 bases align to TRBD1. The CDR3 length is 16 residues. Per germline, CDR1 MNHEY and CDR2 SVGEGT. The ends lost 5 bases at V and 5 bases at J; junction bases unmatched: 8. The chain's CDR3 is CASSPAGQGVYQPQHF. DNA for the CDR3: TGTGCCAGCAGTCCAGCGGGACAGGGGGTCTATCAGCCCCAGCATTTT.

The rearrangement uses TRBV9 and TRBJ2-3, with D possibly matching TRBD2 (6 bases). The CDR3 is 16 amino acids. The germline V gene has CDR1 SGDLS and CDR2 YYNGEE. Trimming cost V 4 bases and J 2 bases, with 17 bases left between them. The CDR3 loop reads CASSTHPGGVTDTQYF. CDR3 DNA sequence: TGTGCCAGCAGCACCCACCCGGGCGGGGTCACAGATACGCAGTATTTT. Full variable domain (remainder filled in from reference TRBV9 and TRBJ2-3): DSGVTQTPKHLITATGQRVTLRCSPRSGDLSVYWYQQSLDQGLQFLIQYYNGEERAKGNILERFSAQQFPDLHSELNLSSLELGDSALYFCASSTHPGGVTDTQYFGPGTRLTVL.

The rearrangement links TRBV19 to TRBJ1-1; no clear D gene. Germline CDR1 LNHDA, CDR2 SQIVND (reference sequence). Trimming removed 7 bases from V and 8 bases from J, with 11 bases in between. The CDR3 runs 11 residues. CDR3 bases: TGTGCCAGTATGGGCGAACGAGAAGCTTTCTTT. The encoded protein is CASMGEREAFF.

V is TRBV18 and J is TRBJ1-2; the D is unclear. CDR1 is KGHSH and CDR2 is LQKENI in the germline V gene. The CDR3 length is 12 residues. V was clipped by 5 bases and J by 7 bases, with 11 bases between them. The DNA for the CDR3 is TGTGCCAGCTCAGACGGGTCACTTGGCTACACCTTC. It translates to CASSDGSLGYTF.

This chain joins TRBV30 and TRBJ2-1; 10 nucleotides match TRBD2. Per germline, CDR1 GTSNPN and CDR2 SVGIG (reference sequence). The CDR3 is 16 amino acids. The CDR3 reads CSCVPSSGSSYNEQFF. For the CDR3, the DNA is TGTTCGTGTGTTCCGTCTAGCGGGAGCTCCTACAATGAGCAGTTCTTC.

This chain connects TRBV18 to TRBJ2-4, with D unclear. The CDR3 runs to 13 residues. The V end lost 2 bases, the J end lost 6 bases, and 8 bases lay between the germline ends. The V gene's germline CDR1 is KGHSH and CDR2 LQKENI. The CDR3 here is CASSPENRNIQYF. DNA of the CDR3: TGTGCCAGCTCACCAGAGAACAGAAACATTCAGTACTTC.

This chain connects TRBV6-1 to TRBJ1-6; 8 bases match TRBD1. The V segment lost 3 bases and the J segment 9 bases; nucleotides outside the gene matches: 4. Germline CDR1 MNHNS, CDR2 SASEGT. The CDR3 spans 14 residues. As DNA, the CDR3 is TGTGCCAGCAGTGAGGGACAGGATCGTTCACCCCTCCACTTT. Translation gives CASSEGQDRSPLHF.

The chain couples TRBV24-1 to TRBJ2-7, with a tentative D call TRBD2 (6 bases). Trimming cost V 9 bases and J 2 bases, with 10 bases left between them. There are 12 residues in the CDR3. Germline V gene data show CDR1 as KGHDR and CDR2 as SFDVKD. CDR3 amino acids: CATGSGTYEQYF. The DNA of the CDR3 is TGTGCCACCGGTAGCGGTACCTACGAGCAGTACTTC.

The chain employs TRBV6-2 or TRBV6-3 and TRBJ1-5; D gene uncertain. V lost 0 bases, J lost 4 bases, and 7 bases lay in between. CDR3 size: 14 residues. Looked up from germline, CDR1 is MNHEY and CDR2 is SVGEGT. The CDR3 nucleotides read TGTGCCAGCAGTTACTCCCGGGTTAATCAGCCCCAGCATTTT. Translating it yields CASSYSRVNQPQHF.

This clone was picked up a small number of times. The V call is TRBV5-1, the J call TRBJ2-1, with D possibly matching TRBD2 (5 bases). V lost 0 bases to trimming and J lost 8 bases, with 15 bases between them. The germline gives CDR1 SGHRS, CDR2 YFSETQ. CDR3 length equals 15 residues. The CDR3 loop reads CASSLASSGNDEQFF. The CDR3, as DNA: TGCGCCAGCAGCTTGGCTAGCTCGGGGAACGATGAGCAGTTCTTC.

The chain links TRBV6-4 to TRBJ1-2; TRBD1 agrees at 7 bases. In germline, CDR1 is MRHNA, CDR2 SNTAGT. The CDR3 contains 13 residues. Unmatched junction bases numbered 3, after V lost 2 bases and J lost 6 bases. This chain's CDR3 is CASSDTQGNGYTF. The CDR3, as DNA: TGTGCCAGCAGTGACACACAGGGGAATGGCTACACCTTC.

V is TRBV5-1 and J is TRBJ1-6; D ambiguous. Looked up from germline, CDR1 is SGHRS and CDR2 is YFSETQ. Trimming cost V 4 bases and J 7 bases, with 18 bases left between them. The CDR3 sequence is 16 residues long. The CDR3 protein is CASSPGPYSANSPLHF. In DNA form, the CDR3 reads TGCGCCAGCAGCCCTGGGCCATACTCGGCGAATTCACCCCTCCACTTT.

The rearrangement links TRBV18 to TRBJ2-5, with D tentatively TRBD1 (6 bases). Deletions cut 8 bases from V and 2 bases from J, with 12 bases between. The CDR3 is made up of 13 amino acids. CDR1 and CDR2 (germline): KGHSH, LQKENI. This CDR3 is CASMPGQQETQYF. The DNA of the CDR3 is TGTGCCAGCATGCCGGGACAACAAGAGACCCAGTACTTC.

This chain links TRBV18 with TRBJ2-7, with a weak D call TRBD2 (5 bases). The CDR3 runs 16 residues. Germline values: CDR1 KGHSH, CDR2 LQKENI. V shed 5 bases and J shed 0 bases, with 17 bases lying between them. The CDR3 here is CASSFGLIMDSYEQYF. CDR3 nucleotides: TGTGCCAGCTCATTCGGACTGATCATGGACTCCTACGAGCAGTACTTC.

This sequence joins TRBV6-5 and TRBJ2-5; 9 bases are a match to TRBD1. The CDR3 totals 14 residues. Germline V gene data show CDR1 as MNHEY and CDR2 as SVGAGI. V lost 6 bases to trimming and J lost 7 bases; unmatched junction nucleotides: 9. The CDR3 region has the DNA TGTGCCAGCAGCCAGGGACAGGGTGTAGGGACCCAGTACTTC. Its protein product is CASSQGQGVGTQYF.

The genes are TRBV25-1 and TRBJ1-4; perhaps TRBD1 as D (6 bases). The CDR3 covers 15 residues. Germline CDR1 is MGHDK and CDR2 is SYGVNS. The V and J ends lost 4 bases and 7 bases respectively, with 16 bases between them. CDR3 residues: CASSASAEGGEKLFF. CDR3 in DNA: TGTGCCAGCAGTGCATCCGCAGAGGGGGGTGAAAAACTGTTTTTT. The whole variable domain, filled in from reference TRBV25-1 and TRBJ1-4, reads EADIYQTPRYLVIGTGKKITLECSQTMGHDKMYWYQQDPGMELHLIHYSYGVNSTEKGDLSSESTVSRIRTEHFPLTLESARPSHTSQYLCASSASAEGGEKLFFGSGTQLSVL.

This chain links TRBV4-2 with TRBJ2-1, with D unresolved. The CDR3 contains 15 residues. Germline assignment: CDR1 LGHNA and CDR2 YNFKEQ. Trimming left V 5 bases short and J 3 bases short, with 14 bases between. CDR3 nucleotides: TGTGCCAGCAGCTCGCGGTTAACTGACTACAATGAGCAGTTCTTC. This gives the protein CASSSRLTDYNEQFF.

The chain recombines TRBV29-1 with TRBJ1-2; possible D gene TRBD1, 5 bases. The germline CDR1 and CDR2 sequences are SQVTM and ANQGSEA. The CDR3 spans 11 residues. Trimming pared 6 bases from V and 8 bases from J, leaving 13 bases between. CDR3 nucleotide sequence: TGCAGCGTAGGCGGGGGGAGCGGCTACACCTTC. Protein: CSVGGGSGYTF.

The CDR3 nucleotides are TGTGCCAGCAGCAACGGACAGGGTATGCAGCCCCAGCATTTT. Translated: CASSNGQGMQPQHF. The chain employs TRBV3-1 (or the pseudogene TRBV3-2) and TRBJ1-5, with 8 bases fitting TRBD1. Per germline, CDR1 LGHDT and CDR2 YNNKEL (reference sequence). This CDR3 has 14 residues. V lost 5 bases and J lost 7; bases outside the gene matches: 7.

The genes are TRBV27 and TRBJ2-6; D gene ambiguous. V lost 2 bases, J lost 3 bases, and 2 bases lay in between. CDR3 length: 13 amino acids. Per the germline V gene, CDR1 is MNHEY and CDR2 is SMNVEV (reference sequence). The CDR3: CASSLSGANVLTF. CDR3 nucleotide sequence: TGTGCCAGCAGTTTAAGTGGGGCCAACGTCCTGACTTTC.

The rearrangement uses TRBV6-5 and TRBJ1-2; D is unresolved. The germline CDR1 and CDR2 sequences are MNHEY and SVGAGI. The V gene lost 11 bases and the J gene lost 4 bases, with 14 bases spanning the gap. The CDR3 runs 12 residues. CDR3 in amino acids: CAATSSGYGYTF. As DNA, the CDR3 is TGTGCCGCGACCAGTTCTGGCTATGGCTACACCTTC.

The chain couples TRBV5-1 to TRBJ2-1; a weak D match, TRBD2 (5 bases). Trimming took off 0 bases at V and 1 base at J, with 20 bases between the two ends. The germline CDR1 and CDR2 sequences are SGHRS and YFSETQ. The CDR3 has 19 residues. CDR3 coding DNA: TGCGCCAGCAGCTTGGCCGTGTCTAGCTACAAATCTTCCTACAATGAGCAGTTCTTC. Its protein is CASSLAVSSYKSSYNEQFF.

As to this clone: The same CDR3 can be traced to other DNA sequences in this sample. The chain links TRBV7-3 to TRBJ1-5; D ambiguous. Germline CDR1 is SGHTA and CDR2 is FQGTGA. This CDR3 region has 13 residues. The V gene lost 2 bases and the J gene lost 2 bases, with 4 bases spanning the gap. The CDR3 DNA sequence: TGTGCCAGCAGCTTAGGACGCAATCAGCCCCAGCATTTT. It translates to CASSLGRNQPQHF.